One sample yielded the 18 T cell receptor beta chains listed below, sequenced in a study of control samples from healthy donors and cancer patients. Measured with immunoSEQ multiplex PCR; TCRdb has only the in-frame clones, and not every one. The sample lists 100,000 to 150,000 clones, around 90% occurring once. Material: blood. These receptors were taken from a man between 40 and 49 years old in good health.

The chain joins TRBV19 to TRBJ2-1, with 8 bases that match TRBD1. The CDR3 runs 16 residues. V shed 7 bases, J shed 5 bases, and the junction held 13 bases outside the gene matches. Looked up from germline, CDR1 is LNHDA and CDR2 is SQIVND (reference sequence). In DNA form, the CDR3 reads TGTGCCAGTACTTCAATTAGGACAGGGAGGCACAATGAGCAGTTCTTC. Protein: CASTSIRTGRHNEQFF.

The chain links TRBV6-1 to TRBJ2-3; no firm D call. Trimming took off 2 bases at V and 4 bases at J, with 7 bases between the two ends. Germline assignment: CDR1 MNHNS and CDR2 SASEGT. The CDR3 sequence is 13 residues long. CDR3: CASSEFTADTQYF. In DNA, the CDR3 is TGTGCCAGCAGTGAATTTACAGCAGATACGCAGTATTTT.

The chain employs TRBV6-5 and TRBJ1-2, with D unclear. This CDR3 region has 12 residues. The ends were cut back, 6 bases at V and 4 bases at J, with 9 bases in the middle. Germline CDR1 reads MNHEY; CDR2 reads SVGAGI. CDR3 DNA: TGTGCCAGCAGCCCCGGACCCTATGGCTACACCTTC. Its translation: CASSPGPYGYTF.

The chain is built from TRBV19 and TRBJ1-4; D not resolved. The CDR3 covers 11 residues. Germline lookup yields CDR1 LNHDA and CDR2 SQIVND (reference sequence). Deletions cut 3 bases from V and 8 bases from J, with 4 bases between. CDR3 DNA sequence: TGTGCCAGTAGTATGAGCGAAAAACTGTTTTTT. This encodes CASSMSEKLFF.

J is TRBJ1-1 and V is TRBV7-3, with 9 bases that match TRBD1. The V and J ends lost 5 bases and 6 bases, in that order; junction bases with no gene match: 7. The CDR3 contains 14 residues. Germline CDR1 reads SGHTA; CDR2 reads FQGTGA. The CDR3 bases are TGTGCCAGCAGCCGGCGGGACAGGGTCTCTGAAGCTTTCTTT. This translates into CASSRRDRVSEAFF.

The rearrangement joins TRBV3-1 (or the pseudogene TRBV3-2) to TRBJ1-4; a weak D match, TRBD1 (5 bases). The CDR3 loop spans 15 amino acids. CDR1 is LGHDT, CDR2 YNNKEL, per germline (reference sequence). Trimming cost V 0 bases and J 10 bases, with 15 bases left between them. CDR3 DNA sequence: TGTGCCAGCAGCCAAGACCCCGAGGGGCCCTCAAAACTGTTTTTT. As protein: CASSQDPEGPSKLFF.

V and J are TRBV5-8 and TRBJ2-1, with 11 nucleotides matching TRBD1. V was pared by 3 bases and J by 8 bases, with 7 bases of the junction left unmatched. CDR1 SGHTS and CDR2 YDEGEE come from the germline V gene. The CDR3 runs to 15 residues. Written as DNA, the CDR3 is TGTGCCAGCAGCTATGGGACAGGGGGTAGGGATGAGCAGTTCTTC. Translated: CASSYGTGGRDEQFF.

V gene TRBV19 combines with J gene TRBJ2-7; 8 positions match TRBD2. This CDR3 is built from 16 residues. After removal of 4 bases from V and 2 bases from J, the junction contained 10 bases not matched to a gene. Germline CDR1 is LNHDA and CDR2 is SQIVND (reference sequence). The CDR3 region has the DNA TGTGCCAGTAGTAGCCTGGCTAGCGGGTTCGCCTACGAGCAGTACTTC. Amino acids: CASSSLASGFAYEQYF.

In this sample, this clone turned up once. The rearrangement joins TRBV24-1 to TRBJ2-7; TRBD2 might be the D (5 bases). The V gene's germline CDR1 is KGHDR and CDR2 SFDVKD. This CDR3 is built from 13 residues. The V end was cut by 7 bases, the J end by 2 bases, with 11 bases between. The CDR3 spells CATSGDGTYEQYF. CDR3 bases: TGTGCCACCAGCGGAGACGGGACCTACGAGCAGTACTTC.

This chain joins TRBV3-1 (or the pseudogene TRBV3-2) and TRBJ1-1; no clear D. This CDR3 is 11 amino acids long. Germline CDR1 LGHDT, CDR2 YNNKEL (reference sequence). V was cut by 8 bases and J by 10 bases, with 14 bases left in between. This CDR3 reads CASGPGIVAFF. In DNA, the CDR3 is TGTGCCAGCGGGCCGGGGATAGTAGCTTTCTTT.

V usage is TRBV18 and J usage is TRBJ2-1, with 13 bases that match TRBD2. The ends lost 8 bases at V and 4 bases at J; junction bases unmatched: 5. The CDR3 sequence is 15 residues long. Germline assignment: CDR1 KGHSH and CDR2 LQKENI. The CDR3 DNA reads TGTGCCAGCACCCCGGGACTAGCGGGGTACAATGAGCAGTTCTTC. This sequence encodes CASTPGLAGYNEQFF.

The V gene is TRBV9, the J gene TRBJ1-1; D is undetermined. Germline V gene data show CDR1 as SGDLS and CDR2 as YYNGEE. CDR3 length: 16 residues. With 5 bases removed from V and 0 bases from J, the gap between germline ends came to 17 bases. The CDR3 nucleotides are TGTGCCAGCAGTAAATACCTAGGGCAGTTGAACACTGAAGCTTTCTTT. Protein sequence: CASSKYLGQLNTEAFF.

The chain joins TRBV24-1 to TRBJ2-1; 8 bases agree with TRBD1. In germline, CDR1 is KGHDR, CDR2 SFDVKD. The CDR3 is made up of 15 amino acids. V shed 2 bases, J shed 4 bases, and the junction held 3 bases outside the gene matches. For the CDR3, the DNA is TGTGCCACCAGTGATTCAGGGGGCGTTTACAATGAGCAGTTCTTC. Its protein product is CATSDSGGVYNEQFF.

The chain couples TRBV7-3 to TRBJ2-2; D might be TRBD1 or TRBD2, each matching 5 bases. CDR1 is SGHTA and CDR2 is FQGTGA in the germline V gene. Trimming removed 4 bases at V and 4 bases at J, with 16 bases between. The CDR3 extends over 16 amino acids. The CDR3 loop reads CASSSSTSRGTGELFF. The CDR3 DNA reads TGTGCCAGCAGCTCTTCCACTAGTAGGGGCACCGGGGAGCTGTTTTTT.

The CDR3 DNA is TGTGCCACCAGCAATAAAGCGGGGAGGACCACAGATACGCAGTATTTT. Residues: CATSNKAGRTTDTQYF. The chain joins TRBV15 to TRBJ2-3, with 7 nucleotides matching TRBD2. Germline CDR1 LNHNV, CDR2 YYDKDF (reference sequence). Losses at the gene ends were 4 bases for V and 2 bases for J; bases not matched to a gene: 9. The CDR3 totals 16 residues. The full variable domain, in which reference TRBV15 and TRBJ2-3 provide the parts outside the CDR3, is DAMVIQNPRYQVTQFGKPVTLSCSQTLNHNVMYWYQQKSSQAPKLLFHYYDKDFNNEADTPDNFQSRRPNTSFCFLDIRSPGLGDTAMYLCATSNKAGRTTDTQYFGPGTRLTVL.

This chain joins TRBV27 and TRBJ2-4; a possible D gene is TRBD1 (5 bases). Germline V gene lookup returns CDR1 MNHEY and CDR2 SMNVEV (reference sequence). Between the trimmed V and J ends, which lost 2 bases and 5 bases, there was a span of 7 bases. The CDR3 is made up of 13 amino acids. Here the CDR3 reads CASSLTRENIQYF. DNA of the CDR3: TGTGCCAGCAGTTTAACCAGGGAAAACATTCAGTACTTC.

This clone has just one count. CDR3 nucleotides: TGTGCCAGCAGCCTACTAGCGGCCCAGGGCACAGATACGCAGTATTTT. It translates to CASSLLAAQGTDTQYF. The chain carries TRBV3-1 (or the pseudogene TRBV3-2) and TRBJ2-3; TRBD2 matches 8 bases. CDR1 and CDR2 (germline): LGHDT, YNNKEL (reference sequence). J was trimmed by 1 base and V by 4 bases; bases with no gene match: 7. This CDR3 has 16 residues.

The chain employs TRBV12-3 or TRBV12-4 and TRBJ2-3; 7 nucleotides agree with TRBD2. The J segment lost 4 bases and the V segment lost 3 bases, leaving 1 base of the junction unmatched. This CDR3 spans 13 amino acids. The CDR3 DNA reads as TGTGCCAGCAGTTTGGGGGGGGCAGATACGCAGTATTTT. It specifies CASSLGGADTQYF.